This entry is about one TCR beta chain. The table lists this clonotype with a few counts. What this receptor recognizes is not known. Qualities for individual bases were not recorded, and no much larger clone is one base off. TCR beta CDR3 regions were amplified from RNA transcripts. A first-round RT-PCR of the TCR CDR3 used the HTBI primer set with the Qiagen OneStep RT-PCR kit. Libraries were constructed in a second round of multiplex PCR, after which size selection and purification were carried out. Libraries were sequenced paired-end with 100 bp reads on an Illumina HiSeq2000. In the paper's pipeline: Raw data were processed with SOAPnuke, discarding reads with adapters, uncalled bases, mean Phred below 15, or no exact constant-primer or identifier match. High-quality paired reads were merged with COPE v1.2.5, and unique nucleotide sequences were defined as clonotypes. Clonotypes were aligned to IMGT TRBV, TRBD and TRBJ reference segments using MiTCR v1.1. Analysis was restricted to V-J combinations with a frequency above 0.0001, which covered roughly 99% of repertoires. The TCS score was defined as the ratio of F50 (clonal expansion) to E x V (chaos), calculated using BLOSUM62-based TCRdist between CDR3 peptides within each V-J. Welch's t-statistics and random forest reduced 500 to 650 V-J features to around 14, which were used in a naive Bayes classifier (R e1071). TCRdb ran its own pipeline on the public reads, namely fastp trimming at Q25 and MiXCR clone calling, and kept in-frame beta chains. All rows with the same CDR3 protein become a single entry with the most common DNA and genes. What appears here as the V and J calls and clone size reflects TCRdb's work, not the paper's. The sample data list 600,000 or so distinct CDR3 sequences, and more than 13% of these were observed just once. In total, the top ten clones hold less than 9% of the sample.

In the ophthalmopathy patients, disease was moderately to severely active, with a Clinical Activity Score of 3 or more, a NOSPECS grade of 4 or more, and a duration of less than 3 months. Any patient with an uncontrolled infection, another autoimmune disease, pregnancy or lactation was excluded. Diagnoses relied on clinical symptoms, serum thyroxine and TRAb, thyroid ultrasound and orbital computed tomography. PBMCs were isolated from 7.5 to 10 ml of fresh peripheral blood by Ficoll-Paque density gradient centrifugation. Total RNA was extracted with Trizol reagent, and quality was checked on an Agilent 2100 Bioanalyzer. This sample stems from a study of T cells in Graves' hyperthyroidism and ophthalmopathy (dated by TCRdb to between 2018 and 2021). In the study overall: Peripheral blood samples were taken at the time of initial diagnosis, prior to any treatment. TCR V-J signatures able to tell the groups apart were searched for in a discovery cohort of 100 patients, of whom 40 to 45 had Graves' ophthalmopathy and about 55 had stable Graves' hyperthyroidism. Prospective prediction of ophthalmopathy was tested in an independent validation cohort of approximately 18 hyperthyroidism patients and 17 patients who later progressed to ophthalmopathy. For training and testing, the roughly 97 patients in the discovery cohort were randomly divided in a 7:3 ratio. Thyroid tissue and blood T-cell repertoires from six Graves' hyperthyroidism patients were also compared in the study. After sampling, hyperthyroidism patients received methimazole starting at 30 mg daily, and ophthalmopathy patients received high-dose intravenous methylprednisolone. TCR Vbeta CDR3 sequencing of approximately 140 peripheral blood samples (roughly 43 ophthalmopathy, some 75 hyperthyroidism and around 17 progressor patients) is reported in the paper.

Results and caveats for the whole study, not just this receptor: During validation, the model predicted progression to ophthalmopathy a median of about 6.3 months ahead of onset, with almost 71% sensitivity and more than 72% specificity. A 13 V-J signature model separated ophthalmopathy from stable hyperthyroidism, with around 88% sensitivity and just under 84% specificity in cross-validation and 80%/75% in testing. Most expanded thyroid clonotypes (frequency above 0.001) were also detected in blood, a finding suggesting that blood repertoires may reflect thyroid immune responses. Sample size was not statistically predetermined, and investigators were not blinded to group allocation.

Trimming takes 1 base from V and 0 bases from J, and the germline ends sit 7 bases apart. CDR1 and CDR2 are read off the germline V gene (reference sequence) as SEHNR and FQNEAQ. The CDR3 has 15 amino acids, counting the end cysteine and phenylalanine. Just the 45-base CDR3 DNA is kept, in frame starting at base 1. This sequence uses TRBV7-9 and TRBJ1-5, with no reliable assignment of the D segment. Specimen: blood. This clonotype was sampled from a woman aged 18-29 years with Graves' ophthalmopathy. The CDR3 has the sequence CASSLGGISNQPQHF. Here is the DNA: TGTGCCAGCAGCTTAGGAGGGATTAGCAATCAGCCCCAGCATTTT.